Listed below are T cell receptor beta chains from one sample, sequenced in a study of T cell responses to AZD1222 COVID-19 vaccine. Libraries were prepared by immunoSEQ multiplex PCR; TCRdb keeps only in-frame clonotypes and omits some of them. The table shows under 150,000 clones, with about 91% occurring only once. Sample: peripheral blood, taken 28 days after the second AZD1222 dose. Source of these receptors: an adult who received the AZD1222 COVID-19 vaccine. Each CDR3 is given with its conserved first and last residue. D genes are given only for firm matches. Clone size is shown for a subset of rows, as once, few, many or a class of expanded clone.

j_gene,v_gene,d_gene,abundance,CDR3aa,CDR3nt
TRBJ1-4,TRBV7-2,TRBD1,-,CASSLVQGVGKLFF,TGTGCCAGCAGCTTAGTACAGGGGGTGGGAAAACTGTTTTTT
TRBJ2-7,TRBV23-1,-,many,CASSQHSRLGAGGGYEQYF,TGCGCCAGCAGTCAACATTCCCGGCTGGGGGCAGGGGGGGGCTACGAGCAGTACTTC
TRBJ2-1,TRBV28,TRBD2,-,CASSRPGRIMFDEQFF,TGTGCCAGCAGTCGTCCCGGGAGGATCATGTTCGATGAGCAGTTCTTC
TRBJ2-3,TRBV11-3,-,-,CASSLDGRTDTQYF,TGTGCCAGCAGCTTAGACGGGCGGACAGATACGCAGTATTTT
TRBJ1-1,TRBV27,TRBD1,-,CASRQGKNTEAFF,TGTGCCAGCCGACAGGGGAAGAACACTGAAGCTTTCTTT
TRBJ2-7,TRBV28,TRBD1,-,CASRGTGRSFEQYF,TGTGCCAGCAGAGGGACAGGGAGATCCTTTGAGCAGTACTTC
TRBJ2-3,TRBV19,TRBD2,-,CASSKLAGVADTQYF,TGTGCCAGTAGTAAACTAGCGGGAGTTGCAGATACGCAGTATTTT
TRBJ2-5,TRBV7-8,TRBD2,-,CASSLRSGRVQETQYF,TGTGCCAGCAGCTTACGTAGCGGGAGGGTACAAGAGACCCAGTACTTC
TRBJ2-7,TRBV4-2,TRBD1,-,CASSHLRSGTGSYEQYF,TGTGCCAGCAGCCACTTGCGTTCTGGGACAGGCTCCTACGAGCAGTACTTC
TRBJ2-7,TRBV28,-,-,CASRREVGGRLEQYF,TGTGCCAGCCGAAGGGAGGTAGGCGGGCGGCTCGAGCAGTACTTC
TRBJ1-3,TRBV7-8,-,-,CASSLGGGGNTIYF,TGTGCCAGCAGCTTAGGGGGGGGCGGAAACACCATATATTTT
TRBJ1-1,TRBV5-1,-,-,CASSLAGAASEAFF,TGCGCCAGCAGCTTGGCGGGGGCGGCCTCTGAAGCTTTCTTT
TRBJ2-7,TRBV18,TRBD1,-,CASSPRQGIYEQYF,TGTGCCAGCTCACCCAGACAGGGTATCTACGAGCAGTACTTC